A selection of T cell receptor beta chains follows, all from one sample in a study of Ad26.COV2.S vaccination and SARS-CoV-2 variants. The repertoire was sequenced with immunoSEQ multiplex PCR; TCRdb's copy has only in-frame clones and lacks some. The table records 400,000 or so clones, around 85% of them present only once. Source: peripheral blood, taken in a trial of Ad26.COV2.S vaccine versus placebo. All receptors come from a person between 18 and 60 years old who received the Ad26.COV2.S COVID-19 vaccine or a placebo. The CDR3 runs from the conserved cysteine through the conserved F or W. A D gene is named only where the DNA matches it firmly. Only some rows state a clone size, as once, few, many or a class for expanded clones.

v_call: TRBV5-6
clone_size: -
d_call: -
j_call: TRBJ1-1
cdr3_nt: TGTGCCAGCAGCCGCAGGGACATGAACACTGAAGCTTTCTTT
cdr3_aa: CASSRRDMNTEAFF

v_call: TRBV5-1
clone_size: -
d_call: -
j_call: TRBJ2-7
cdr3_nt: TGCGCCAGCAGCGAAGGGGTGAGCTCCTACGAGCAGTACTTC
cdr3_aa: CASSEGVSSYEQYF

v_call: TRBV5-1
clone_size: -
d_call: TRBD1
j_call: TRBJ2-7
cdr3_nt: TGCGCCAGCAGCGTTGGACAGGGGAGCGGCTCCTACGAGCAGTACTTC
cdr3_aa: CASSVGQGSGSYEQYF

v_call: TRBV19
clone_size: -
d_call: -
j_call: TRBJ2-2
cdr3_nt: TGTGCCAGTAGTATGGAGGGGGCCAGGGAGCTGTTTTTT
cdr3_aa: CASSMEGARELFF

v_call: TRBV29-1
clone_size: -
d_call: -
j_call: TRBJ2-7
cdr3_nt: TGCAGCGTTGAATTGGCCCGTTTTTCCTACGAGCAGTACTTC
cdr3_aa: CSVELARFSYEQYF

v_call: TRBV13
clone_size: few
d_call: TRBD2
j_call: TRBJ2-1
cdr3_nt: TGTGCCAGCAGCAGCCATGGACTAGCGGGGGGCCGTGGCAATGAGCAGTTCTTC
cdr3_aa: CASSSHGLAGGRGNEQFF

v_call: TRBV2
clone_size: -
d_call: TRBD2
j_call: TRBJ2-4
cdr3_nt: TGTGCCAGCAGTTTTAGCGGGGGTACCAAAAACATTCAGTACTTC
cdr3_aa: CASSFSGGTKNIQYF

v_call: TRBV5-6
clone_size: -
d_call: -
j_call: TRBJ2-7
cdr3_nt: TGTGCCAGCAGCTTGGAGGGGGACCGAAAAGGGTGCTTC
cdr3_aa: CASSLEGDRKGCF

v_call: TRBV5-6
clone_size: -
d_call: -
j_call: TRBJ2-7
cdr3_nt: TGTGCCAGCAGCTTGGCTATGGGGCTCGAGCAGTACTTC
cdr3_aa: CASSLAMGLEQYF

v_call: TRBV5-1
clone_size: -
d_call: -
j_call: TRBJ1-1
cdr3_nt: TGCGCCAGCAAACAGGGAGGTGGAACTGAAGCTTTCTTT
cdr3_aa: CASKQGGGTEAFF

v_call: TRBV5-4
clone_size: -
d_call: TRBD1
j_call: TRBJ1-6
cdr3_nt: TGTGCCAGCAGCCCAGGGACAGTGTATAATTCACCCCTCCACTTT
cdr3_aa: CASSPGTVYNSPLHF

v_call: TRBV4-1
clone_size: -
d_call: -
j_call: TRBJ1-1
cdr3_nt: TGCGCCAGCAGCCACCCCGGGGGGAACACTGAAGCTTTCTTT
cdr3_aa: CASSHPGGNTEAFF

v_call: TRBV18
clone_size: -
d_call: -
j_call: TRBJ1-5
cdr3_nt: TGTGCCAGCTCACCAGGGCTAAATCAGCCCCAGCATTTT
cdr3_aa: CASSPGLNQPQHF

v_call: TRBV15
clone_size: -
d_call: -
j_call: TRBJ1-5
cdr3_nt: TGTGCCACCAACCCCGGTAGCGGGTATAGCAATCAGCCCCAGCATTTT
cdr3_aa: CATNPGSGYSNQPQHF

v_call: TRBV6-6
clone_size: -
d_call: TRBD1
j_call: TRBJ1-1
cdr3_nt: TGTGCCAGCAGTTACTCGGAACAGGGGCTTGAAGCTTTCTTT
cdr3_aa: CASSYSEQGLEAFF

v_call: TRBV11-2
clone_size: -
d_call: -
j_call: TRBJ2-3
cdr3_nt: TGTGCCAGCAGCTCCGGAGTTTCGAGGTATTTT
cdr3_aa: CASSSGVSRYF

v_call: TRBV7-8
clone_size: -
d_call: TRBD2
j_call: TRBJ2-1
cdr3_nt: TGTGCCAGCAGCTTAGCTAGCGGGGCGAGAGATGAGCAGTTCTTC
cdr3_aa: CASSLASGARDEQFF

v_call: TRBV2
clone_size: -
d_call: TRBD1
j_call: TRBJ2-1
cdr3_nt: TGTGCCAGCAGTGAACAGGGGGCTGGTGAGCAGTTCTTC
cdr3_aa: CASSEQGAGEQFF

v_call: TRBV6-5
clone_size: -
d_call: TRBD1
j_call: TRBJ1-5
cdr3_nt: TGTGCCAGCACCCCGGGGACAGGGGGATCTCAGCCCCAGCATTTT
cdr3_aa: CASTPGTGGSQPQHF

v_call: TRBV6-1
clone_size: -
d_call: -
j_call: TRBJ1-4
cdr3_nt: TGTGCCAGCAGTGAAGCCAGAGGTGAAAAACTGTTTTTT
cdr3_aa: CASSEARGEKLFF

v_call: TRBV15
clone_size: -
d_call: TRBD2
j_call: TRBJ2-1
cdr3_nt: TGTGCCACCAGCAGAGAGGGGGGGACTAGTCTCGATGAGCAGTTCTTC
cdr3_aa: CATSREGGTSLDEQFF

v_call: TRBV7-9
clone_size: -
d_call: -
j_call: TRBJ1-1
cdr3_nt: TGTGCCAGCAGCCTAGTCCCATCCGGCACTGAAGCTTTCTTT
cdr3_aa: CASSLVPSGTEAFF

v_call: TRBV11-2
clone_size: few
d_call: TRBD1
j_call: TRBJ1-4
cdr3_nt: TGTGCCAGCAGCTTAGATTGGCAGGGGGCCGCGGAACTGTTTTTT
cdr3_aa: CASSLDWQGAAELFF

v_call: TRBV10-3
clone_size: -
d_call: -
j_call: TRBJ2-3
cdr3_nt: TGTGCCATCAAGGGAGAGGTACAGGGAGGGCTCGATACGCAGTATTTT
cdr3_aa: CAIKGEVQGGLDTQYF

v_call: TRBV5-1
clone_size: once
d_call: TRBD2
j_call: TRBJ2-3
cdr3_nt: TGCGCCAGCAGCTTGGTGGCAGCGGGGGGGAGCACAGATACGCAGTATTTT
cdr3_aa: CASSLVAAGGSTDTQYF

v_call: TRBV7-8
clone_size: -
d_call: -
j_call: TRBJ2-3
cdr3_nt: TGTGCCAGCAGCTTAGGTCCTGGGGGGCGTCCTAAAGGTACGCAGTATTTT
cdr3_aa: CASSLGPGGRPKGTQYF

v_call: TRBV19
clone_size: -
d_call: -
j_call: TRBJ1-2
cdr3_nt: TGTGCCAGTAGTGGGGACCTCGCGGATTATGGCTACACCTTC
cdr3_aa: CASSGDLADYGYTF

v_call: TRBV18
clone_size: -
d_call: -
j_call: TRBJ1-1
cdr3_nt: TGTGCCAGCTCACCACCGGTGACAGAGAACACTGAAGCTTTCTTT
cdr3_aa: CASSPPVTENTEAFF

v_call: TRBV5-4
clone_size: -
d_call: TRBD1
j_call: TRBJ2-7
cdr3_nt: TGTGCCAGCAGCTTGGATCTACAGGGGGCGTCAGAGCAGTACTTC
cdr3_aa: CASSLDLQGASEQYF

v_call: TRBV10-3
clone_size: -
d_call: -
j_call: TRBJ2-1
cdr3_nt: TGTGCCATCAGTGATACTAGCCTCGTGAATGAGCAGTTCTTC
cdr3_aa: CAISDTSLVNEQFF

v_call: TRBV10-3
clone_size: -
d_call: -
j_call: TRBJ1-1
cdr3_nt: TGTGCCATCAGTGGGGGGAACACTGAAGCTTTCTTT
cdr3_aa: CAISGGNTEAFF

v_call: TRBV28
clone_size: few
d_call: TRBD1
j_call: TRBJ1-6
cdr3_nt: TGTGCCAGCAGTTTTACAGGGGGATCACCCCTCCACTTT
cdr3_aa: CASSFTGGSPLHF

v_call: TRBV15
clone_size: once
d_call: -
j_call: TRBJ2-3
cdr3_nt: TGTGCCACCAGCAGAGAGGGGGATACGCAGTATTTT
cdr3_aa: CATSREGDTQYF

v_call: TRBV19
clone_size: -
d_call: -
j_call: TRBJ1-1
cdr3_nt: TGTGCCAGTATACCCCCCACAGGGAGGACTGAAGCTTTCTTT
cdr3_aa: CASIPPTGRTEAFF

v_call: TRBV5-1
clone_size: once
d_call: -
j_call: TRBJ1-1
cdr3_nt: TGCGCCAGCAGCTTCACAGGACCGAACACTGAAGCTTTCTTT
cdr3_aa: CASSFTGPNTEAFF

v_call: TRBV10-1
clone_size: -
d_call: TRBD1
j_call: TRBJ2-1
cdr3_nt: TGCGCCAGCAGTGAGAGAGGGGGCGACGATGAGCAGTTCTTC
cdr3_aa: CASSERGGDDEQFF

v_call: TRBV29-1
clone_size: -
d_call: -
j_call: TRBJ2-7
cdr3_nt: TGCAGCGTTGTGGGACAACGCTCCTACGAGCAGTACTTC
cdr3_aa: CSVVGQRSYEQYF

v_call: TRBV11-1
clone_size: -
d_call: -
j_call: TRBJ2-7
cdr3_nt: TGTGCCAGCAGCTTATCGTCCGCTACGGTCCTCTACGAGCAGTACTTC
cdr3_aa: CASSLSSATVLYEQYF

v_call: TRBV6-5
clone_size: -
d_call: -
j_call: TRBJ2-7
cdr3_nt: TGTGCCAGCACCACGGGGGACAGTTACTACGAGCAGTACTTC
cdr3_aa: CASTTGDSYYEQYF

v_call: TRBV7-2
clone_size: -
d_call: TRBD1
j_call: TRBJ2-3
cdr3_nt: TGTGCCAGCAGCCACAGGGGGCGCGGAGATACGCAGTATTTT
cdr3_aa: CASSHRGRGDTQYF

v_call: TRBV7-8
clone_size: -
d_call: -
j_call: TRBJ2-6
cdr3_nt: TGTGCCAGCAGCGGCGACCGGTGGAGTGGTGGGGCCAACGTCCTGACTTTC
cdr3_aa: CASSGDRWSGGANVLTF

v_call: TRBV18
clone_size: once
d_call: -
j_call: TRBJ2-7
cdr3_nt: TGTGCCAGCTCATTTACTTCCTACGAGCAGTACTTC
cdr3_aa: CASSFTSYEQYF

v_call: TRBV2
clone_size: few
d_call: -
j_call: TRBJ2-2
cdr3_nt: TGTGCCGGTAACAGGGACGCGAACACCGGGGAGCTGTTTTTT
cdr3_aa: CAGNRDANTGELFF

v_call: TRBV4-1
clone_size: -
d_call: TRBD1
j_call: TRBJ2-7
cdr3_nt: TGCGCCAGCAGCCTGTCGACAGGGGAGTACGAGCAGTACTTC
cdr3_aa: CASSLSTGEYEQYF

v_call: TRBV5-1
clone_size: once
d_call: TRBD2
j_call: TRBJ2-1
cdr3_nt: TGCGCCAGCAGCCAGAACGGGGGGTCCTACAATGAGCAGTTCTTC
cdr3_aa: CASSQNGGSYNEQFF

v_call: TRBV2
clone_size: once
d_call: -
j_call: TRBJ1-1
cdr3_nt: TGTGCCAGCAGCCCCCCGCTAGTCAACACTGAAGCTTTCTTT
cdr3_aa: CASSPPLVNTEAFF

v_call: TRBV5-4
clone_size: -
d_call: -
j_call: TRBJ2-7
cdr3_nt: TGTGCCAGCAGACAAGCCGCGAGGAGAGAGCAGTACTTC
cdr3_aa: CASRQAARREQYF

v_call: TRBV19
clone_size: -
d_call: TRBD1
j_call: TRBJ1-5
cdr3_nt: TGTGCCAGTTCAGGGGGGGGGCAGTGGAATCAGCCCCAGCATTTT
cdr3_aa: CASSGGGQWNQPQHF